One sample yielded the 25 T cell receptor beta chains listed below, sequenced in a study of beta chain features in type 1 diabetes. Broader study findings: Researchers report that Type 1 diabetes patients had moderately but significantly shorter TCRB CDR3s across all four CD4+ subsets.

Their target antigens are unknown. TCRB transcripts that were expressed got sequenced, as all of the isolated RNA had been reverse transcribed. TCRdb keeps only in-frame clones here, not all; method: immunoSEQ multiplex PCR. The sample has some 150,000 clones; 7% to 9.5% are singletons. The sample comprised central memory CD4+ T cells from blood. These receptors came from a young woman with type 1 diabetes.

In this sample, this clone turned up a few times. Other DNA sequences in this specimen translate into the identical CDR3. CDR3 amino acids: CASSPGTSGTDTQYF. The CDR3 nucleotides read TGTGCCAGCTCACCAGGGACTAGCGGAACTGATACGCAGTATTTT. The chain has TRBV18 and TRBJ2-3; 11 bases match TRBD2. This CDR3 has 15 amino acids. V shed 2 bases and J 6 bases; nucleotides not matched to a gene: 4. Germline CDR1 reads KGHSH; CDR2 reads LQKENI.

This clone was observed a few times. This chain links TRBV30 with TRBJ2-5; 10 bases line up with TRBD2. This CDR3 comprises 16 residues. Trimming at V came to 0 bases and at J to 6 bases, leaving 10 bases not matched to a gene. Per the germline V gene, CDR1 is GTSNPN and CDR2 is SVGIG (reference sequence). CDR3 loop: CAWSVDLAGGRKTQYF. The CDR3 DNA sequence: TGTGCCTGGAGTGTCGACTTAGCGGGAGGTAGAAAGACCCAGTACTTC.

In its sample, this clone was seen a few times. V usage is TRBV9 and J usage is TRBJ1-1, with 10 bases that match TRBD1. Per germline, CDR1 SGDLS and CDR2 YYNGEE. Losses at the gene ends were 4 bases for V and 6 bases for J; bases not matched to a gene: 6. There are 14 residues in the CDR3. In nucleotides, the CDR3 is TGTGCCAGCAGCAGGGGGGACAGGGGAGCTGAAGCTTTCTTT. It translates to CASSRGDRGAEAFF.

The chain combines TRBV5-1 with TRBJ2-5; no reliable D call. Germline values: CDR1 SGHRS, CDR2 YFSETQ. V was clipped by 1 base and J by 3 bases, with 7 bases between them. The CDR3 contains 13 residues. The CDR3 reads CASSLSTKETQYF. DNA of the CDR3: TGCGCCAGCAGCTTGAGCACTAAAGAGACCCAGTACTTC.

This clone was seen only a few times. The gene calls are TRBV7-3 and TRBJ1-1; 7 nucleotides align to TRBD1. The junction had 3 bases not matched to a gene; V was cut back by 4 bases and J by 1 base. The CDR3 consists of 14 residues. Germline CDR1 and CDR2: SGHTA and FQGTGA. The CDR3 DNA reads TGTGCCAGCAGCTCGGGACAGCCGAACACTGAAGCTTTCTTT. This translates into CASSSGQPNTEAFF.

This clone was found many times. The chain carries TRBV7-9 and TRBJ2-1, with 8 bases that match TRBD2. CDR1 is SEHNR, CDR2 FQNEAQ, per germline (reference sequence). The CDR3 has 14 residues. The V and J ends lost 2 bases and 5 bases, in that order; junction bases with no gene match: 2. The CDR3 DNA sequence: TGTGCCAGCAGCTTAAGCGGGGGCCACAATGAGCAGTTCTTC. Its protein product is CASSLSGGHNEQFF.

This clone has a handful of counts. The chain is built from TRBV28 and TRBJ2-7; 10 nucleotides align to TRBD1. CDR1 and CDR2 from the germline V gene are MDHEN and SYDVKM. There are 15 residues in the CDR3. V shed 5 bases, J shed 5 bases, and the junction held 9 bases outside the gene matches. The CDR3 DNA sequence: TGTGCCAGCAGTGGGACCGGGACAGGGGTCCACGAGCAGTACTTC. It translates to CASSGTGTGVHEQYF.

CDR3 region: CASSGASGGGPGEQYF. CDR3 nucleotides: TGTGCCAGCAGCGGAGCATCCGGCGGGGGGCCGGGGGAGCAGTACTTC. This rearrangement joins TRBV9 to TRBJ2-7; 8 bases line up with TRBD2. The CDR3 spans 16 residues. Trimming at V came to 3 bases and at J to 7 bases, leaving 15 bases not matched to a gene. CDR1 is SGDLS and CDR2 is YYNGEE in the germline V gene. The full variable domain, rest sourced from reference TRBV9 and TRBJ2-7, is DSGVTQTPKHLITATGQRVTLRCSPRSGDLSVYWYQQSLDQGLQFLIQYYNGEERAKGNILERFSAQQFPDLHSELNLSSLELGDSALYFCASSGASGGGPGEQYFGPGTRLTVT.

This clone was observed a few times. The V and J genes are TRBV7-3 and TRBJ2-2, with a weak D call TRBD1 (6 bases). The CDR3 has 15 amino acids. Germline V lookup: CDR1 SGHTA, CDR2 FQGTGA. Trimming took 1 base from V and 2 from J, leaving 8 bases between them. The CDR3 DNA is TGTGCCAGCAGCTTAAACAGGGACAACACCGGGGAGCTGTTTTTT. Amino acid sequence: CASSLNRDNTGELFF.

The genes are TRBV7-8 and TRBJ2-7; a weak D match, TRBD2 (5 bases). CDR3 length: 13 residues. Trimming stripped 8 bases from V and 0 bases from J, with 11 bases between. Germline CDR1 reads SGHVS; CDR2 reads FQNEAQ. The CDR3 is CASGGGHSYEQYF. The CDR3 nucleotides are TGTGCCAGCGGTGGCGGGCACTCCTACGAGCAGTACTTC.

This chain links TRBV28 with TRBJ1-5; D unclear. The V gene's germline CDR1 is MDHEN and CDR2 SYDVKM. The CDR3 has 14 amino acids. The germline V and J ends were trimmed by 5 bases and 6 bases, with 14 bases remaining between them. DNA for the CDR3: TGTGCCAGCAGTATACCATCCTCAGGTCAGCCCCAGCATTTT. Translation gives CASSIPSSGQPQHF.

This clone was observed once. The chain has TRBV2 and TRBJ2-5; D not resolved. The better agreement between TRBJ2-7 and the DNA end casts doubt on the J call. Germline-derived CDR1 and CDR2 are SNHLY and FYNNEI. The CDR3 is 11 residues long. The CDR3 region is CASRLNYEQYF. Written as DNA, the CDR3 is TGTGCCAGCAGACTGAATTACGAGCAGTACTTC.

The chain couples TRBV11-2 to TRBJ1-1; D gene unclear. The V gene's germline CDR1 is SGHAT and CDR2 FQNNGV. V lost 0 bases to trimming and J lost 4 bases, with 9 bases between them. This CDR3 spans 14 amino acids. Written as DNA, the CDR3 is TGTGCCAGCAGCTTAGATAGCCAACTCACTGAAGCTTTCTTT. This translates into CASSLDSQLTEAFF.

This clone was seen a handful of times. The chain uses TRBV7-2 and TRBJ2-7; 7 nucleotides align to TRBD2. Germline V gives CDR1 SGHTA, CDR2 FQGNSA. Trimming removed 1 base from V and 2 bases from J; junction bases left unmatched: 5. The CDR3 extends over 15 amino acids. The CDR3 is CASSLVYGRTYEQYF. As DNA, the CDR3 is TGTGCCAGCAGCTTAGTCTACGGGAGGACCTACGAGCAGTACTTC.

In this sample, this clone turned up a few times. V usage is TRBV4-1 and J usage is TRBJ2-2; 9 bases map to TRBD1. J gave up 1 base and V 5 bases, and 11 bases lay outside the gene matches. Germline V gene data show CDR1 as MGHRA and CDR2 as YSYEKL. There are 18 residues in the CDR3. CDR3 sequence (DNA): TGCGCCAGCAGCGCCGGGACAGGGAATGAGGGGAACACCGGGGAGCTGTTTTTT. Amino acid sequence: CASSAGTGNEGNTGELFF.

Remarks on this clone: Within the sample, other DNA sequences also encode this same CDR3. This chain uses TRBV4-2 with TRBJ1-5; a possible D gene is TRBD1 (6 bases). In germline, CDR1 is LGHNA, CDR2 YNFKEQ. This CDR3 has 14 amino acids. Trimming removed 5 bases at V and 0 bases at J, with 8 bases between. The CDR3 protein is CASSRGSSNQPQHF. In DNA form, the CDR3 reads TGTGCCAGCAGCAGGGGGAGTAGCAATCAGCCCCAGCATTTT.

Here the CDR3 reads CASSLRTGPYEQYF. CDR3 nucleotides: TGTGCCAGCAGCTTGCGGACAGGACCATACGAGCAGTACTTC. J is TRBJ2-7 and V is TRBV7-8; 7 nucleotides line up with TRBD1. The V gene's germline CDR1 is SGHVS and CDR2 FQNEAQ. This CDR3 has 14 residues. Germline trimming cut 3 bases from V and 4 bases from J; bases unmatched to any gene: 6.

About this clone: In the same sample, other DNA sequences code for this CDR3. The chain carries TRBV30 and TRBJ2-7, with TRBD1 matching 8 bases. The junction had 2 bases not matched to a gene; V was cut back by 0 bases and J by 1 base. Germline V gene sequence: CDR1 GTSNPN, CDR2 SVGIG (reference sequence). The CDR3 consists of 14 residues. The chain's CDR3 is CAWSVQGVSYEQYF. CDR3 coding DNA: TGTGCCTGGAGTGTACAGGGGGTTTCCTACGAGCAGTACTTC.

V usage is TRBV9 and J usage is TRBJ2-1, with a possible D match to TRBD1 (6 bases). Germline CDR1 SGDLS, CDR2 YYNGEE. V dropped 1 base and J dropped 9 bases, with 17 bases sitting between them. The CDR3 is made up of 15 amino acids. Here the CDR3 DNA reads TGTGCCAGCAGCGTATCAGGGGAACCCCTCCTTGAGCAGTTCTTC. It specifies CASSVSGEPLLEQFF.

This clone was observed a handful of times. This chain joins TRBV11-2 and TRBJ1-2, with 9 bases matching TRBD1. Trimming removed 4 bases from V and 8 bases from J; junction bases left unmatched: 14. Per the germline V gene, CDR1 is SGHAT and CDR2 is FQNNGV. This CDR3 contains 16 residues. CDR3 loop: CASSSLTPGTGNGYTF. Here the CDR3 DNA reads TGTGCCAGCAGCTCCCTTACCCCCGGGACAGGGAACGGCTACACCTTC.

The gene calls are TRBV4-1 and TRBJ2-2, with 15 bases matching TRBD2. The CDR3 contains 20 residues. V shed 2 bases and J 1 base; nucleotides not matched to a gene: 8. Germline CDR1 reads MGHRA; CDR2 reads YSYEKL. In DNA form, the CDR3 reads TGCGCCAGCAGCCAATCAGCTGGGACTAGCGGGAGGTGGAACACCGGGGAGCTGTTTTTT. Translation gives CASSQSAGTSGRWNTGELFF.

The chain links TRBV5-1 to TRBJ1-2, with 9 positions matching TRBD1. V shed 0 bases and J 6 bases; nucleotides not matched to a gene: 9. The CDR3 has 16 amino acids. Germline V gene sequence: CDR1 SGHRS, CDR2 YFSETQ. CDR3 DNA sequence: TGCGCCAGCAGCTTGGATACCGGGACAGGGCAAAATGGCTACACCTTC. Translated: CASSLDTGTGQNGYTF.

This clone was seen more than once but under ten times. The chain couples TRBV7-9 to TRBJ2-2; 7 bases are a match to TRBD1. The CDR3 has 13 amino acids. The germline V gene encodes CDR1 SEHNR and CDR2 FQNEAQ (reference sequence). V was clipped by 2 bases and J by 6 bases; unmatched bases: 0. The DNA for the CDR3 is TGTGCCAGCAGCTTAACAGGGGCCGGGGAGCTGTTTTTT. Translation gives CASSLTGAGELFF.

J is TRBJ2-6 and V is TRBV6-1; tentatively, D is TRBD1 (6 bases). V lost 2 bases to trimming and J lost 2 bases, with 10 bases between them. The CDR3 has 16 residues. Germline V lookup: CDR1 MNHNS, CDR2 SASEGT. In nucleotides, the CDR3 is TGTGCCAGCAGTGAAATCTGGGGGCCTGGGGCCAACGTCCTGACTTTC. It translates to CASSEIWGPGANVLTF.

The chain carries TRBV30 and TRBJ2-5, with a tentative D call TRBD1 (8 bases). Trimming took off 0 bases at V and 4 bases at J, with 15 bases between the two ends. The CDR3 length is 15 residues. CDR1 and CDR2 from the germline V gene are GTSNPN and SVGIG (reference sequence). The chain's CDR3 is CAWSVGQGGGETQYF. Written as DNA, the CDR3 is TGTGCCTGGAGTGTTGGACAGGGAGGGGGAGAGACCCAGTACTTC.